One sample yielded the 15 T cell receptor beta chains listed below, sequenced in a study of immune aging and cytomegalovirus after organ transplant (dated by TCRdb to the early 2020s). The time point tag for this specimen amounts to: five sample-tagged time points from pre-transplant (day -1) to day 368 post-transplant, pooled. Libraries came from single-cell sequencing. These reads were obtained on an Illumina NovaSeq 6000. The BD Rhapsody Targeted mRNA and AbSeq Reagent Kit, in a microwell format, was used for cell capture and library preparation. TCRdb passed the public sequencing reads through fastp at Q25 and MiXCR, retaining productive beta sequences. One record per CDR3 amino acid sequence lists the most common genes and DNA. Counted in this sample were approximately 22,000 distinct CDR3 sequences; more than 35% of them appeared once. The top ten clones comprise under 30% of the sample. No cognate antigen is known for these TCRs.

The sequences come from CMV peptide-activated CD4+ and CD8+ T cells sorted from blood, collected at five time points, pooled. The cell subset or site tag for this specimen amounts to: sorted CD8+CD137+ and CD4+CD154+ T cells after about 13 h CMV IE-1 peptide stimulation. The receptors stem from a female donor who had a heart transplant and CMV viremia.

A single count supports this clonotype. DNA of the CDR3: TGTGCCATCAGCGGACAGGGCCAGAATCAGCCCCAGCATTTT. Translating gives CAISGQGQNQPQHF. V usage is TRBV10-3 and J usage is TRBJ1-5, with TRBD1 identical over 8 bases. Trimming removed 6 bases from V and 4 bases from J; junction bases left unmatched: 5. This CDR3 spans 14 amino acids. Germline CDR1 is ENHRY and CDR2 is SYGVKD.

To note about this clonotype: Since a far larger clone is one base different, this is likely a read error. The rearrangement uses TRBV6-2 or TRBV6-3 and TRBJ2-3, with TRBD2 matching 7 bases. The CDR3 is 15 amino acids. CDR1 is MNHEY and CDR2 is SVGEGT in the germline V gene. CDR3 sequence: CASTLGLGRTGTQYF. In nucleotides, the CDR3 is TGTGCCAGCACCCTAGGACTAGGGCGCACAGGTACGCAGTATTTT.

There are a few counts of this clonotype. V gene TRBV6-5 combines with J gene TRBJ2-3; 12 bases fit TRBD2. There are 18 residues in the CDR3. Germline V gives CDR1 MNHEY, CDR2 SVGAGI. After removal of 5 bases from V and 0 bases from J, the junction contained 9 bases not matched to a gene. CDR3 region: CASSKGLAGFSSTDTQYF. The DNA for the CDR3 is TGTGCCAGCAGTAAAGGACTAGCGGGATTCTCTAGCACAGATACGCAGTATTTT.

The rearrangement links TRBV27 to TRBJ1-1; D is undetermined. Germline V gives CDR1 MNHEY, CDR2 SMNVEV (reference sequence). V was shortened by 10 bases and J by 4 bases, with 16 bases between the two germline ends. The CDR3 loop spans 13 amino acids. The CDR3 region has the DNA TGTGCCACCTCCCCGTGGGTCGGCACTGAAGCTTTCTTT. Amino acids: CATSPWVGTEAFF.

This clonotype occurred a few times. The rearrangement uses TRBV5-1 and TRBJ2-1, with D possibly called TRBD1 or TRBD2 (5 bases each). Trimming left V 4 bases short and J 3 bases short, with 14 bases between. The CDR3 extends over 15 amino acids. CDR1 and CDR2 from the germline V gene are SGHRS and YFSETQ. Here the CDR3 reads CASSLTGGGYNEQFF. The DNA for the CDR3 is TGCGCCAGCAGCCTAACAGGTGGGGGCTACAATGAGCAGTTCTTC.

This clonotype was observed many times. This chain connects TRBV20-1 to TRBJ1-1, with 8 bases matching TRBD1. Germline-derived CDR1 and CDR2 are DFQATT and SNEGSKA (reference sequence). The CDR3 has 14 amino acids. The V segment lost 7 bases and the J segment 6 bases; nucleotides outside the gene matches: 13. In nucleotides, the CDR3 is TGCAGTGTTTTCCGTCGGGCAGGGGGCTCTGAAGCTTTCTTT. Protein product: CSVFRRAGGSEAFF.

Concerning this clonotype itself: At one end the junction does not follow the germline gene, possibly because of a read error. DNA of the CDR3: TGTGCCAGCGGCTTAGTGCCTTCCGGAACTAGCGGGAGCACAGATACGCAGTATTTT. It translates to CASGLVPSGTSGSTDTQYF. The chain has TRBV7-8 and TRBJ2-3; 9 positions match TRBD2. This CDR3 is built from 19 residues. Germline loops: CDR1 SGHVS, CDR2 FQNEAQ.

The chain has TRBV25-1 and TRBJ2-1; TRBD1 agrees at 7 bases. CDR3 length: 19 amino acids. V lost 5 bases and J lost 5; bases outside the gene matches: 21. Germline V gene lookup returns CDR1 MGHDK and CDR2 SYGVNS. The CDR3 DNA is TGTGCCAGCAGTCCTGACCTGGACAGGATCCGAAGCGTCAACAATGAGCAGTTCTTC. Residues: CASSPDLDRIRSVNNEQFF. The variable domain in full, completed from reference TRBV25-1 and TRBJ2-1, reads EADIYQTPRYLVIGTGKKITLECSQTMGHDKMYWYQQDPGMELHLIHYSYGVNSTEKGDLSSESTVSRIRTEHFPLTLESARPSHTSQYLCASSPDLDRIRSVNNEQFFGPGTRLTVL.

The chain joins TRBV20-1 to TRBJ1-2, with D uncertain. V was cut by 0 bases and J by 13 bases, with 12 bases left in between. Germline assignment: CDR1 DFQATT and CDR2 SNEGSKA (reference sequence). The CDR3 has 11 residues. The chain's CDR3 is CSAREARTATF. The CDR3 coding sequence is TGCAGTGCTAGAGAGGCTCGGACGGCCACCTTC.

The V call is TRBV30, the J call TRBJ2-7; D gene uncertain. Germline V lookup: CDR1 GTSNPN, CDR2 SVGIG (reference sequence). V was pared by 0 bases and J by 1 base, with 4 bases between. The CDR3 covers 12 residues. The CDR3 sequence: CAWSVLSYEQYF. The CDR3 coding sequence is TGTGCCTGGAGTGTATTGTCCTACGAGCAGTACTTC. The whole variable domain, filled in from reference TRBV30 and TRBJ2-7, reads SQTIHQWPATLVQPVGSPLSLECTVEGTSNPNLYWYRQAAGRGLQLLFYSVGIGQISSEVPQNLSASRPQDRQFILSSKKLLLSDSGFYLCAWSVLSYEQYFGPGTRLTVT.

Ten or more counts support this clonotype. The rearrangement joins TRBV20-1 to TRBJ1-1; D not resolved. Germline CDR1 DFQATT, CDR2 SNEGSKA (reference sequence). The CDR3 runs to 11 residues. The germline V and J ends were trimmed by 3 bases and 1 base, with 3 bases remaining between them. This chain's CDR3 is CSASRNTEAFF. In DNA form, the CDR3 reads TGCAGTGCTAGTAGGAACACTGAAGCTTTCTTT.

This clonotype was detected ten times or more. The V call is TRBV18, the J call TRBJ2-1; 9 bases agree with TRBD1. The CDR3 sequence is 15 residues long. Germline V CDR1 and CDR2: KGHSH, LQKENI. V lost 6 bases and J lost 0; bases outside the gene matches: 3. The CDR3 DNA reads TGTGCCAGCTCGGGACAGGGCTACTCCTACAATGAGCAGTTCTTC. It codes for CASSGQGYSYNEQFF. The full variable domain, its missing parts supplied by reference TRBV18 and TRBJ2-1, is NAGVMQNPRHLVRRRGQEARLRCSPMKGHSHVYWYRQLPEEGLKFMVYLQKENIIDESGMPKERFSAEFPKEGPSILRIQQVVRGDSAAYFCASSGQGYSYNEQFFGPGTRLTVL.

CDR3 sequence reads: CASEGLSRYSNQPQHF. DNA of the CDR3: TGTGCCAGCGAAGGATTAAGCAGATATAGCAATCAGCCCCAGCATTTT. V and J are TRBV6-1 and TRBJ1-5; D call uncertain. The CDR3 covers 16 residues. Looked up from germline, CDR1 is MNHNS and CDR2 is SASEGT. Trimming cost V 8 bases and J 0 bases, with 17 bases left between them.

CDR3 loop: CASRWVRSGNTIYF. The CDR3 bases are TGTGCCAGCAGATGGGTCAGATCTGGAAACACCATATATTTT. The V and J genes are TRBV21-1 and TRBJ1-3. TRBV21-1 is flagged as a pseudogene. CDR3 length equals 14 residues.

About this clonotype itself: A far bigger clonotype differs at one base, so this is likely a read error. The chain is built from TRBV7-9 and TRBJ2-7, with a tentative D call TRBD1 (5 bases). This CDR3 region has 13 residues. Trimming shortened V by 6 bases and J by 0 bases, and 9 bases separated the two germline ends. The germline gives CDR1 SEHNR, CDR2 FQNEAQ (reference sequence). CDR3 bases: TGTGCCAGCAGTGGCGACAGCTCCTACGAGCAGTACTTC. Amino acids: CASSGDSSYEQYF.